This TCR beta chain is from a study of blood T cell repertoires in COVID-19. Overall study: Collection of acute and convalescent COVID-19 samples took place in the United States, Italy and Spain. T cells, B-cell-depleted T cells, or PBMCs supplied cDNA or gDNA.

Germline assignment: CDR1 SGHRS and CDR2 YFSETQ. J gave up 4 bases and V 4 bases, and 5 bases lay outside the gene matches. This CDR3 contains 14 residues. As processed by the authors: Reference gene primer amplification in the assay estimated nucleated cell counts. Repertoires were generated with immunoSEQ multiplex PCR, while TCRdb's copy carries only in-frame clones and drops some. V and J calls and clone size are those listed in that table; D and trimming were worked out from the DNA. Seen here are approximately 250,000 clones, around 88% observed once, and the top ten hold over 1%. This clone was recorded a few times. Other DNA sequences in the same sample also yield this CDR3. Which cohort a participant joined came from the clinical history participants gave.

The sequence was collected from a woman aged 40 to 50 with acute COVID-19. The sequenced material came from PBMCs or T cells enriched from blood (not recorded which). The V call is TRBV5-1, the J call TRBJ1-5; 7 bases map to TRBD1. The CDR3 is CASSTGQLNQPQHF. The DNA of the CDR3 is TGCGCCAGCAGCACGGGACAGCTAAATCAGCCCCAGCATTTT. Variable domain in full (rest from reference TRBV5-1 and TRBJ1-5): KAGVTQTPRYLIKTRGQQVTLSCSPISGHRSVSWYQQTPGQGLQFLFEYFSETQRNKGNFPGRFSGRQFSNSRSEMNVSTLELGDSALYLCASSTGQLNQPQHFGDGTRLSIL.